This entry is about one T cell receptor (beta chain). The data derive from a study of blood T cell repertoires in COVID-19. Those enrolled, adults aged about 18 to 89 years, came from under 25 US areas. Germline V gene lookup returns CDR1 SNHLY and CDR2 FYNNEI. V dropped 3 bases and J dropped 5; count of bases not matched to a gene: 8. This CDR3 comprises 16 residues. Assay used: immunoSEQ multiplex PCR; TCRdb lists only in-frame clones, some missing. In the table there are approximately 230,000 clones, just over 85% of which are singletons. The sequenced material came from PBMCs or T cells enriched from blood (not recorded which). The chain employs TRBV2 and TRBJ2-1; TRBD2 matches 9 bases. The receptor was derived from a man between 18 and 35 years old who had recovered from COVID-19. As DNA, the CDR3 is TGTGCCAGCAGTGACCCCAGACTAGCGGAGGACAATGAGCAGTTCTTC. Translated, it gives CASSDPRLAEDNEQFF. The whole variable domain, remainder taken from reference TRBV2 and TRBJ2-1, is EPEVTQTPSHQVTQMGQEVILRCVPISNHLYFYWYRQILGQKVEFLVSFYNNEISEKSEIFDDQFSVERPDGSNFTLKIRSTKLEDSAMYFCASSDPRLAEDNEQFFGPGTRLTVL.